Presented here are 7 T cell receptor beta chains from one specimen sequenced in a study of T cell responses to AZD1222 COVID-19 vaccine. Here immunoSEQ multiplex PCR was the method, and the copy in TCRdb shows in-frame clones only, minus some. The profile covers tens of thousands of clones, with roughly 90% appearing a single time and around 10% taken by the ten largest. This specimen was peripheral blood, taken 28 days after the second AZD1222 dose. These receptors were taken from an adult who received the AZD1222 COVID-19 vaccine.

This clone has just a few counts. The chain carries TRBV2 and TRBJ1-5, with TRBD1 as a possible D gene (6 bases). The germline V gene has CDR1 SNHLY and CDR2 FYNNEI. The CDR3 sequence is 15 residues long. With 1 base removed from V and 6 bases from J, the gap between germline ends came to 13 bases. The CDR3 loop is CASSEDVTGGQPQHF. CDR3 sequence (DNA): TGTGCCAGCAGTGAAGACGTGACAGGTGGTCAGCCCCAGCATTTT.

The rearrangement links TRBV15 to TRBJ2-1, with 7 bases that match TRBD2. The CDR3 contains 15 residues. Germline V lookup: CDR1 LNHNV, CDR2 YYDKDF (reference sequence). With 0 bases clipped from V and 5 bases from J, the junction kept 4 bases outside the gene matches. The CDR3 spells CATSRDYGGNNEQFF. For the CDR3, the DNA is TGTGCCACCAGCAGAGACTACGGGGGGAACAATGAGCAGTTCTTC.

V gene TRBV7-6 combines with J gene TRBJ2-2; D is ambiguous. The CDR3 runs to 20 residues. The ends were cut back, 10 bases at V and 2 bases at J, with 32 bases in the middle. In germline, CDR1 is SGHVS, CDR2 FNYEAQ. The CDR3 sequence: CATSTPDTDAGAINTGELFF. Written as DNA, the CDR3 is TGTGCCACCTCTACACCCGATACAGACGCAGGAGCGATTAACACCGGGGAGCTGTTTTTT.

CDR3 sequence reads: CSVEALDREPYEQYF. As DNA, the CDR3 is TGCAGCGTTGAAGCCCTCGACAGGGAACCCTACGAGCAGTACTTC. V usage is TRBV29-1 and J usage is TRBJ2-7; TRBD1 agrees at 7 bases. V lost 1 base to trimming and J lost 2 bases; unmatched junction nucleotides: 8. CDR1 and CDR2 (germline): SQVTM, ANQGSEA. This CDR3 region has 15 residues.

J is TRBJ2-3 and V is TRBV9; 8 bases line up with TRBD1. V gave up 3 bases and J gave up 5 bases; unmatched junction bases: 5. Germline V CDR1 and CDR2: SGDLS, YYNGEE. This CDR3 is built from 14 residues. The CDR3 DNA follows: TGTGCCAGCAGCGCCCAGGGGGCGGAAGATACGCAGTATTTT. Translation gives CASSAQGAEDTQYF.

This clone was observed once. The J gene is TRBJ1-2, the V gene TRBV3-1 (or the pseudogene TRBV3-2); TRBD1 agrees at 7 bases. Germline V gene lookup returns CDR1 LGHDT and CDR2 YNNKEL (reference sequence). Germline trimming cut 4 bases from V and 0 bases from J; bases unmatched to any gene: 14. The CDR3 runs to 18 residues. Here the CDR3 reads CASSPISGTAETNYGYTF. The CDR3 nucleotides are TGTGCCAGCAGCCCCATCTCTGGGACAGCGGAAACTAACTATGGCTACACCTTC.

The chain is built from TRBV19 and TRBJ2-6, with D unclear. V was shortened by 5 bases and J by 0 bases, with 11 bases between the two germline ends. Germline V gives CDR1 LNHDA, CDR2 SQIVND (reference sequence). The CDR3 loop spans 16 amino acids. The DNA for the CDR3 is TGTGCCAGTAGTCCCTCCGCCCTCTCTGGGGCCAACGTCCTGACTTTC. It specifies CASSPSALSGANVLTF.